The 21 T cell receptor beta chains in this list originate from one sample, sequenced in a study of blood T cell repertoires in COVID-19. Here immunoSEQ multiplex PCR was the method, and the copy in TCRdb shows in-frame clones only, minus some. The table has 110,000 to 150,000 clones, about 76% seen once; the top ten hold about 7.5%. The source material was peripheral blood. These receptors came from a human donor in a cohort sampled during active COVID-19.

The V call is TRBV10-3, the J call TRBJ2-7; 11 bases are a match to TRBD1. This CDR3 contains 15 residues. V was pared by 6 bases and J by 4 bases, with 8 bases of the junction left unmatched. In germline, CDR1 is ENHRY, CDR2 SYGVKD. DNA of the CDR3: TGTGCCATCAGAGACGGGACAGGGGGAATGTACGAGCAGTACTTC. Its protein product is CAIRDGTGGMYEQYF.

The chain carries TRBV19 and TRBJ2-1; possible D gene TRBD2, 7 bases. CDR3 length: 15 residues. V dropped 10 bases and J dropped 0 bases, with 16 bases sitting between them. In germline, CDR1 is LNHDA, CDR2 SQIVND (reference sequence). The CDR3 protein is CATLGRGGSYNEQFF. The CDR3 region has the DNA TGTGCCACCCTGGGTAGGGGGGGCTCCTACAATGAGCAGTTCTTC.

The chain carries TRBV5-4 and TRBJ1-1; 10 bases map to TRBD1. The CDR3 spans 14 residues. The trim removed 4 bases at V and 5 bases at J, leaving 5 bases unmatched. From germline, CDR1 is SGHNT and CDR2 YYREEE (reference sequence). The CDR3 region has the DNA TGTGCCAGCAGCCGGACAGGGGGTGTGACTGAAGCTTTCTTT. Translating gives CASSRTGGVTEAFF. Combining the CDR3 with reference TRBV5-4 and TRBJ1-1 gives the whole variable domain ETGVTQSPTHLIKTRGQQVTLRCSSQSGHNTVSWYQQALGQGPQFIFQYYREEENGRGNFPPRFSGLQFPNYSSELNVNALELDDSALYLCASSRTGGVTEAFFGQGTRLTVV.

The chain joins TRBV29-1 to TRBJ1-2; TRBD1 agrees at 11 bases. The CDR3 runs to 14 residues. With V trimmed by 3 bases and J by 9 bases, 9 bases remained unmatched. Germline CDR1 and CDR2: SQVTM and ANQGSEA. Here the CDR3 DNA reads TGCAGCGTTGATTCCGGGACAGGGGGGGAAAGCTACACCTTC. This encodes CSVDSGTGGESYTF. Complete variable domain (other parts from reference TRBV29-1 and TRBJ1-2): SAVISQKPSRDICQRGTSLTIQCQVDSQVTMMFWYRQQPGQSLTLIATANQGSEATYESGFVIDKFPISRPNLTFSTLTVSNMSPEDSSIYLCSVDSGTGGESYTFGSGTRLTVV.

The chain carries TRBV5-1 and TRBJ2-4, with D maybe TRBD1 (6 bases). CDR1 is SGHRS and CDR2 is YFSETQ in the germline V gene. V lost 4 bases and J lost 7, with 15 bases in between. This CDR3 region has 14 residues. As DNA, the CDR3 is TGCGCCAGCAGCCACACAGGGTCTCCTAACATTCAGTACTTC. Its translation: CASSHTGSPNIQYF.

The chain employs TRBV5-6 and TRBJ2-3; D gene unclear. Germline-derived CDR1 and CDR2 are SGHDT and YYEEEE. The CDR3 runs 15 residues. Trimming left V 5 bases short and J 1 base short, with 14 bases between. CDR3 sequence: CASRGDIRGTDTQYF. The CDR3 nucleotides are TGTGCCAGCAGAGGTGACATACGAGGCACAGATACGCAGTATTTT. Filled out from reference TRBV5-6 and TRBJ2-3, the complete variable domain reads DAGVTQSPTHLIKTRGQQVTLRCSPKSGHDTVSWYQQALGQGPQFIFQYYEEEERQRGNFPDRFSGHQFPNYSSELNVNALLLGDSALYLCASRGDIRGTDTQYFGPGTRLTVL.

The chain carries TRBV10-3 and TRBJ2-3; 9 nucleotides match TRBD1. The CDR3 sequence is 17 residues long. With V trimmed by 2 bases and J by 2 bases, 8 bases remained unmatched. In germline, CDR1 is ENHRY, CDR2 SYGVKD. The CDR3: CAISENRGRDLTDTQYF. CDR3 coding DNA: TGTGCCATCAGTGAGAACAGGGGGCGGGATCTCACAGATACGCAGTATTTT.

The chain recombines TRBV11-2 with TRBJ2-1; D call uncertain. The CDR3 spans 15 residues. Trimming removed 0 bases at V and 1 base at J, with 7 bases between. CDR1 and CDR2 (germline): SGHAT, FQNNGV. The CDR3 coding sequence is TGTGCCAGCAGCTTAGAGAGTCGATCCTACAATGAGCAGTTCTTC. Its protein is CASSLESRSYNEQFF.

For the CDR3, the DNA is TGCGCCAGCAACAAGGGACTAGCGGGAGGTTACGAGCAGTACTTC. Its translation: CASNKGLAGGYEQYF. The chain combines TRBV4-1 with TRBJ2-7; 15 bases match TRBD2. Germline CDR1 and CDR2: MGHRA and YSYEKL. V lost 7 bases, J lost 4 bases, and 5 bases stayed unmatched. The length of the CDR3 is 15 residues.

This clone is a singleton in its sample. The chain recombines TRBV28 with TRBJ2-7, with a possible D match to TRBD1 (6 bases). CDR3 length: 12 residues. Germline V gene data show CDR1 as MDHEN and CDR2 as SYDVKM. V was pared by 6 bases and J by 3 bases, with 9 bases between. CDR3 in amino acids: CASRTGGYEQYF. Here the CDR3 DNA reads TGTGCCAGCAGGACAGGAGGCTACGAGCAGTACTTC.

The chain couples TRBV6-5 to TRBJ2-7; 10 bases align to TRBD1. The length of the CDR3 is 15 residues. Trimming at V came to 6 bases and at J to 0 bases, leaving 5 bases not matched to a gene. The germline CDR1 and CDR2 sequences are MNHEY and SVGAGI. CDR3 sequence: CASRGGTGASYEQYF. CDR3 bases: TGTGCCAGCAGGGGCGGGACAGGGGCCTCCTACGAGCAGTACTTC.

On this clone itself: Other DNA variants within this sample encode the same CDR3. V is TRBV18 and J is TRBJ2-7, with TRBD2 matching over 11 bases. Germline CDR1 reads KGHSH; CDR2 reads LQKENI. CDR3 length: 15 residues. V dropped 0 bases and J dropped 3; count of bases not matched to a gene: 1. CDR3 region: CASSPPSGRGYEQYF. The CDR3 nucleotides are TGTGCCAGCTCACCACCTAGCGGGAGGGGCTACGAGCAGTACTTC.

The chain is built from TRBV4-3 and TRBJ1-5; tentatively, D is TRBD1 (6 bases). The CDR3 length is 15 residues. Trimming left V 4 bases short and J 7 bases short, with 17 bases between. Germline-derived CDR1 and CDR2 are LGHNA and YSLEER. CDR3: CASSLHGRGGQPQHF. In nucleotides, the CDR3 is TGCGCCAGCAGCCTACATGGCAGGGGTGGACAGCCCCAGCATTTT.

The chain has TRBV29-1 and TRBJ2-7; 12 bases agree with TRBD1. CDR3 length: 17 residues. Germline CDR1 SQVTM, CDR2 ANQGSEA. V shed 1 base, J shed 0 bases, and the junction held 7 bases outside the gene matches. For the CDR3, the DNA is TGCAGCGTTGAAGCCGGGACAGGGGGCTTCAGCTCCTACGAGCAGTACTTC. Its protein is CSVEAGTGGFSSYEQYF.

This clone was seen only a few times. The chain carries TRBV9 and TRBJ1-6; the D gene is possibly TRBD1 (5 bases). This CDR3 spans 15 amino acids. The germline gives CDR1 SGDLS, CDR2 YYNGEE. V lost 2 bases and J 9 bases, leaving 15 bases between the germline ends. This CDR3 is CASSVRAGGGSPLHF. CDR3 DNA: TGTGCCAGCAGCGTTCGGGCGGGCGGGGGTTCACCCCTCCACTTT.

The V call is TRBV6-5, the J call TRBJ1-2; TRBD1 agrees at 9 bases. The CDR3 runs to 13 residues. Losses at the gene ends were 6 bases for V and 6 bases for J; bases not matched to a gene: 5. Looked up from germline, CDR1 is MNHEY and CDR2 is SVGAGI. The DNA for the CDR3 is TGTGCCAGCAGGGGGGACAGGGATAATGGCTACACCTTC. Amino acid sequence: CASRGDRDNGYTF.

The gene calls are TRBV7-2 and TRBJ2-5; 7 positions agree with TRBD1. There are 15 residues in the CDR3. V lost 4 bases, J lost 1 base, and 6 bases stayed unmatched. Looked up from germline, CDR1 is SGHTA and CDR2 is FQGNSA. The CDR3 loop is CASSSQQGFQETQYF. Written as DNA, the CDR3 is TGTGCCAGCAGCTCCCAACAGGGGTTCCAAGAGACCCAGTACTTC.

The rearrangement uses TRBV9 and TRBJ2-6, with a weak D call TRBD2 (7 bases). Trimming removed 0 bases at V and 1 base at J, with 17 bases between. In germline, CDR1 is SGDLS, CDR2 YYNGEE. The CDR3 totals 19 residues. The CDR3 DNA sequence: TGTGCCAGCAGCGTAGCCCCCGGGGGGCGAGCTTCTGGGGCCAACGTCCTGACTTTC. Translation gives CASSVAPGGRASGANVLTF.

The chain is built from TRBV28 and TRBJ2-7; 7 positions agree with TRBD2. Trimming at V came to 3 bases and at J to 3 bases, leaving 5 bases not matched to a gene. This CDR3 spans 14 amino acids. CDR1 is MDHEN, CDR2 SYDVKM, per germline. The CDR3 sequence is CASSFGGGLYEQYF. In DNA form, the CDR3 reads TGTGCCAGCAGTTTCGGGGGAGGGCTCTACGAGCAGTACTTC.

This clone occurred a few times. The chain has TRBV4-2 and TRBJ2-3; possible D gene TRBD2, 8 bases. Germline V gene sequence: CDR1 LGHNA, CDR2 YNFKEQ. Trimming shortened V by 5 bases and J by 4 bases, and 19 bases separated the two germline ends. This CDR3 is built from 16 residues. The DNA of the CDR3 is TGTGCCAGCAGCTTACAGGGGAACGGGGGGGCAGATACGCAGTATTTT. Its translation: CASSLQGNGGADTQYF.

DNA of the CDR3: TGCAGTGCTAGTCTAGCGGGAGCATCCGGGGAGCTGTTTTTT. Protein: CSASLAGASGELFF. The chain joins TRBV20-1 to TRBJ2-2, with 10 bases that match TRBD2. The CDR3 has 14 residues. V dropped 3 bases and J dropped 6; count of bases not matched to a gene: 4. Germline V lookup: CDR1 DFQATT, CDR2 SNEGSKA (reference sequence).